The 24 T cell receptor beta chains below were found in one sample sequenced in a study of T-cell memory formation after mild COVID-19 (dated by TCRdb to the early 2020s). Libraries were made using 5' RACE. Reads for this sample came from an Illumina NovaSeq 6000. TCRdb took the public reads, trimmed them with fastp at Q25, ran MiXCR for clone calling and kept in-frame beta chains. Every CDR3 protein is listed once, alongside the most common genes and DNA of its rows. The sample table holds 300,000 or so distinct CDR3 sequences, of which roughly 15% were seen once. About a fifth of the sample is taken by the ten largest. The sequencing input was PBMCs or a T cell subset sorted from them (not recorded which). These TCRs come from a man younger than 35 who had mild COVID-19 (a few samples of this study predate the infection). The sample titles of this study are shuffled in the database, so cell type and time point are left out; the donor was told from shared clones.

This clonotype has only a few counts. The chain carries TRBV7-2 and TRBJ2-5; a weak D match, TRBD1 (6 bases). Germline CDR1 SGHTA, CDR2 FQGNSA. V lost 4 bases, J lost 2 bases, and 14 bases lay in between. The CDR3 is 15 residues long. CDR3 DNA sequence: TGTGCCAGCAGCTCTCGGACAGTTCGGCAAGAGACCCAGTACTTC. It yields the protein CASSSRTVRQETQYF.

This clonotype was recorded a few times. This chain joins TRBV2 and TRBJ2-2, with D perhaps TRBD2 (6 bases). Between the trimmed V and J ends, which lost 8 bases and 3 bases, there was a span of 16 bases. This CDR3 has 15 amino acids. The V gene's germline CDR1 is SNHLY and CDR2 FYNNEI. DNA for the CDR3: TGTGCCAGCCGAGCCTATACGGGGGACACCGGGGAGCTGTTTTTT. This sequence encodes CASRAYTGDTGELFF. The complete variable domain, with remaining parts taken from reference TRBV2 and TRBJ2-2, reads EPEVTQTPSHQVTQMGQEVILRCVPISNHLYFYWYRQILGQKVEFLVSFYNNEISEKSEIFDDQFSVERPDGSNFTLKIRSTKLEDSAMYFCASRAYTGDTGELFFGEGSRLTVL.

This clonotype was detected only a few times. The CDR3, as DNA: TGTGCCAGCAGCTTTACCGGGACCCCTGCGAAGCAGTTCTTC. Its translation: CASSFTGTPAKQFF. The V gene is TRBV5-6, the J gene TRBJ2-1; D assignment may be TRBD1 or TRBD2 (5 bases each). Germline CDR1 SGHDT, CDR2 YYEEEE. This CDR3 has 14 residues. V lost 2 bases, J lost 11 bases, and 17 bases lay in between.

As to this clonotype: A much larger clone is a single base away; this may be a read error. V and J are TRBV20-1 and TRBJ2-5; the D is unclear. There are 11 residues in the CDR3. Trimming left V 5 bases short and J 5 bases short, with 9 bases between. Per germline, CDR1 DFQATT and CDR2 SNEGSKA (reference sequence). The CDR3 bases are TGCAGTGCTCCTTTGGGGGAGACCCAGTACTTC. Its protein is CSAPLGETQYF.

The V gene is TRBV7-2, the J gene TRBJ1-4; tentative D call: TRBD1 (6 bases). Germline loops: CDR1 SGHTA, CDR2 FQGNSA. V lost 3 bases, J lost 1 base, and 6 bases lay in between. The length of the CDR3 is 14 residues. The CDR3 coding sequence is TGTGCCAGCAGCTTGGGACAAACTAATGAAAAACTGTTTTTT. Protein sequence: CASSLGQTNEKLFF.

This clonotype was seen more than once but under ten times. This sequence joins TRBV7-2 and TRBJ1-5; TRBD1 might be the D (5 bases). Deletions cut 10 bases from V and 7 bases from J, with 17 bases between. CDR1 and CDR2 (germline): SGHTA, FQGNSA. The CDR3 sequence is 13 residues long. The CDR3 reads CATADSTGQPQHF. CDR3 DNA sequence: TGTGCCACCGCAGACAGCACGGGACAGCCCCAGCATTTT. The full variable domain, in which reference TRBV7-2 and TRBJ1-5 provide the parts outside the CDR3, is GAGVSQSPSNKVTEKGKDVELRCDPISGHTALYWYRQSLGQGLEFLIYFQGNSAPDKSGLPSDRFSAERTGGSVSTLTIQRTQQEDSAVYLCATADSTGQPQHFGDGTRLSIL.

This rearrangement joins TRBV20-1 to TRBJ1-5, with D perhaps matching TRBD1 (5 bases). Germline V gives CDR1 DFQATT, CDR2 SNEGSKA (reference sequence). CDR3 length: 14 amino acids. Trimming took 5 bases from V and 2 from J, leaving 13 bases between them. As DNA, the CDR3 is TGCAGTGCTGAAGGGGTTGTAGGCAATCAGCCCCAGCATTTT. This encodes CSAEGVVGNQPQHF.

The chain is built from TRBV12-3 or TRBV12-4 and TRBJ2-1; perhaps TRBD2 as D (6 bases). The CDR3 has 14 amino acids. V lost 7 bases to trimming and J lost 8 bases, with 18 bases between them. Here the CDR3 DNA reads TGTGCCAGCATGAGACTAGAAGTTTCGGATGAGCAGTTCTTC. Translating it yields CASMRLEVSDEQFF.

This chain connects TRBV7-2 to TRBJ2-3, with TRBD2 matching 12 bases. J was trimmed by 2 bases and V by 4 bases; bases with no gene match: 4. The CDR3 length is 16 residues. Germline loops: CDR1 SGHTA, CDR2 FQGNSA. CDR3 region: CASSYPSGGATDTQYF. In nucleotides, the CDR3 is TGTGCCAGCAGCTATCCTAGCGGGGGGGCCACAGATACGCAGTATTTT.

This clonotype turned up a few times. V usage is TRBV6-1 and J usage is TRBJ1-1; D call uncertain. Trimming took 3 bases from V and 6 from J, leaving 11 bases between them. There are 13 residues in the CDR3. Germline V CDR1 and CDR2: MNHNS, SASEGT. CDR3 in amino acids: CASSDGVRPEAFF. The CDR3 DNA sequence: TGTGCCAGCAGTGATGGGGTCCGCCCTGAAGCTTTCTTT.

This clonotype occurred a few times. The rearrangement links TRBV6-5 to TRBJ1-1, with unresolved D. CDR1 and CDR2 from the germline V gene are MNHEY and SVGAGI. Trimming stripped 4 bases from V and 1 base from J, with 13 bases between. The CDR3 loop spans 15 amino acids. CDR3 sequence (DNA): TGTGCCAGCAGTTTGCAATCTCGGGCGAACACTGAAGCTTTCTTT. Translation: CASSLQSRANTEAFF.

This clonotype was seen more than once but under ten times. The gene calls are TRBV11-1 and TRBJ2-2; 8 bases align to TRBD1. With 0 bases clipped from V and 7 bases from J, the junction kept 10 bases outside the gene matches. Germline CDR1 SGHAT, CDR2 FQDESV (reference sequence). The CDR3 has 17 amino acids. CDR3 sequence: CASSLALVGQDHGELFF. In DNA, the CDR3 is TGTGCCAGCAGCTTAGCCCTTGTGGGACAGGATCACGGGGAGCTGTTTTTT.

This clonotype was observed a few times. CDR3 protein: CASSPGQGRGTDTQYF. The DNA of the CDR3 is TGTGCCAGCAGTCCAGGACAGGGTAGAGGGACAGATACGCAGTATTTT. The chain joins TRBV2 to TRBJ2-3; 8 bases match TRBD1. V was pared by 5 bases and J by 3 bases, with 10 bases of the junction left unmatched. From germline, CDR1 is SNHLY and CDR2 FYNNEI. The CDR3 is 16 residues long.

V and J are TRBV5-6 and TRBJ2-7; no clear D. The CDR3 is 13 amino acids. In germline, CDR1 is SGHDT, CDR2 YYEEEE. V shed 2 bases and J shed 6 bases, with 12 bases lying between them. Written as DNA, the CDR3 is TGTGCCAGCAGCTTATGGGAATACAGCGAGCAGTACTTC. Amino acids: CASSLWEYSEQYF.

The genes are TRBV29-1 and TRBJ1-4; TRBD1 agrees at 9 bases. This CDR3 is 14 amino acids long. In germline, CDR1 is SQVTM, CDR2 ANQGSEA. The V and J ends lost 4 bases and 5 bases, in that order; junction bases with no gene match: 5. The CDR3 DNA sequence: TGCAGCGTTGCACCCGGGACAGGGAATGAAAAACTGTTTTTT. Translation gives CSVAPGTGNEKLFF.

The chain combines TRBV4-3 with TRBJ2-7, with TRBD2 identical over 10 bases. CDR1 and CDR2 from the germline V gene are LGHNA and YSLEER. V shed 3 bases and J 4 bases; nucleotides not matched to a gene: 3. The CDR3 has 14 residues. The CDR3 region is CASSHSSGGYEQYF. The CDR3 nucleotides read TGCGCCAGCAGCCACTCTAGCGGGGGATACGAGCAGTACTTC.

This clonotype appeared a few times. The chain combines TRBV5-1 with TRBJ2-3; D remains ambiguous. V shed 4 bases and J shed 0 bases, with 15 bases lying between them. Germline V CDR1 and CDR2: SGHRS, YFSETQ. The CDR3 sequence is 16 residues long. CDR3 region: CASSTSDNPSTDTQYF. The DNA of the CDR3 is TGCGCCAGCAGCACCTCTGACAACCCTAGCACAGATACGCAGTATTTT. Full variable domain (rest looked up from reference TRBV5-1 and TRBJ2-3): KAGVTQTPRYLIKTRGQQVTLSCSPISGHRSVSWYQQTPGQGLQFLFEYFSETQRNKGNFPGRFSGRQFSNSRSEMNVSTLELGDSALYLCASSTSDNPSTDTQYFGPGTRLTVL.

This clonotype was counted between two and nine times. The CDR3 spells CASQRSGANVLTF. CDR3 sequence (DNA): TGTGCCAGCCAGCGCTCTGGGGCCAACGTCCTGACTTTC. The V gene is TRBV6-2 or TRBV6-3, the J gene TRBJ2-6; D is undetermined. With 8 bases removed from V and 0 bases from J, the gap between germline ends came to 5 bases. The CDR3 runs 13 residues. The V gene's germline CDR1 is MNHEY and CDR2 SVGEGT.

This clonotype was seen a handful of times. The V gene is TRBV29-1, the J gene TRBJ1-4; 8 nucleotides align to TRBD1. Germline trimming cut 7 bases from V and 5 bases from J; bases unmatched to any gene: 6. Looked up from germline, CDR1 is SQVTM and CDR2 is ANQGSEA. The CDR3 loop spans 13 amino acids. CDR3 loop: CSGGQGVNEKLFF. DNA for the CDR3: TGCAGCGGCGGACAGGGAGTGAATGAAAAACTGTTTTTT.

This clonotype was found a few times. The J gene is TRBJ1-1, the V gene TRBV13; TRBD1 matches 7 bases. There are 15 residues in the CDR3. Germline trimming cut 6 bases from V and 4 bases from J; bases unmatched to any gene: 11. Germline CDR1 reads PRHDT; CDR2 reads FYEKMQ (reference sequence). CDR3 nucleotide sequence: TGTGCCAGCAGACCCAAGGGGGCTGGGTCCACTGAAGCTTTCTTT. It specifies CASRPKGAGSTEAFF.

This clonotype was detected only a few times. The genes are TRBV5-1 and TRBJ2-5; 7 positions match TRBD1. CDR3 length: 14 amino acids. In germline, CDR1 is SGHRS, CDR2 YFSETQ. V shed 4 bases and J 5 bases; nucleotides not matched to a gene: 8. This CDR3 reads CASSRNRGDETQYF. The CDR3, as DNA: TGCGCCAGCAGCCGCAACAGGGGTGATGAGACCCAGTACTTC. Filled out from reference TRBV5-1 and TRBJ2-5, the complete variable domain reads KAGVTQTPRYLIKTRGQQVTLSCSPISGHRSVSWYQQTPGQGLQFLFEYFSETQRNKGNFPGRFSGRQFSNSRSEMNVSTLELGDSALYLCASSRNRGDETQYFGPGTRLLVL.

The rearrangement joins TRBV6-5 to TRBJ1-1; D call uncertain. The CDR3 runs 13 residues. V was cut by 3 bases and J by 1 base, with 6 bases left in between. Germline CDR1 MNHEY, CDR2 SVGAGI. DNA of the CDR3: TGTGCCAGCAGTTATACCGGGAACACTGAAGCTTTCTTT. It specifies CASSYTGNTEAFF.

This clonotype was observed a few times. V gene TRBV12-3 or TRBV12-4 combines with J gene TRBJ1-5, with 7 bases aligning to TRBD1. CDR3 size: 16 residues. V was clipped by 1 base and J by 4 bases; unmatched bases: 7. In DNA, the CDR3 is TGTGCCAGCAGTTTAGGTCCGGGACAGTTAAATCAGCCCCAGCATTTT. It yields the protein CASSLGPGQLNQPQHF.

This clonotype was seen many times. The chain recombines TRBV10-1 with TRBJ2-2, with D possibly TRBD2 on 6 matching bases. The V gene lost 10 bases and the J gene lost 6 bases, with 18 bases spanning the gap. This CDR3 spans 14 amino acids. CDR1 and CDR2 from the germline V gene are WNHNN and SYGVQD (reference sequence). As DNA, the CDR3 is TGCGCCACCTCAGCGGGCCCCCCGCCCGGGGAGCTGTTTTTT. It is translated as CATSAGPPPGELFF.